The 21 T cell receptor beta chains below were found in one sample sequenced in a study of blood T cell repertoires in COVID-19. Sequencing used immunoSEQ multiplex PCR; TCRdb keeps in-frame clones, though not all of them. The sample has some 8,000 clones, less than 85% seen once. Sequencing was performed on peripheral blood. The receptors derive from a human donor with active COVID-19. The donor label of this sample is uncertain.

This clone came up a few times. The J gene is TRBJ1-1, the V gene TRBV5-8; 10 nucleotides align to TRBD1. Germline CDR1 reads SGHTS; CDR2 reads YDEGEE. This CDR3 has 17 residues. V shed 3 bases, J shed 0 bases, and the junction held 8 bases outside the gene matches. In nucleotides, the CDR3 is TGTGCCAGCAGCTCCCTAAGACAGGGGGCATTGAACACTGAAGCTTTCTTT. This codes for CASSSLRQGALNTEAFF.

This clone is large by share. CDR3 sequence (DNA): TGTGCCAGCAGTTTATACGCAGGGGGAGGACAGCCCCAGCATTTT. Translated: CASSLYAGGGQPQHF. The chain links TRBV27 to TRBJ1-5; 7 bases match TRBD1. V shed 1 base and J 7 bases; nucleotides not matched to a gene: 7. The CDR3 consists of 15 residues. Germline loops: CDR1 MNHEY, CDR2 SMNVEV (reference sequence).

The J gene is TRBJ2-7, the V gene TRBV18, with TRBD2 matching over 7 bases. With 8 bases clipped from V and 4 bases from J, the junction kept 14 bases outside the gene matches. The CDR3 runs to 15 residues. From germline, CDR1 is KGHSH and CDR2 LQKENI. CDR3 in amino acids: CASKLNGASGYEQYF. CDR3 in DNA: TGTGCCAGCAAACTAAATGGTGCTAGCGGTTACGAGCAGTACTTC.

This chain uses TRBV5-6 with TRBJ1-2; TRBD1 is a possible D gene (5 bases). The CDR3 is made up of 12 amino acids. Germline V gene lookup returns CDR1 SGHDT and CDR2 YYEEEE. V shed 3 bases and J shed 8 bases, with 11 bases lying between them. The chain's CDR3 is CASSSVGQGYTF. In DNA, the CDR3 is TGTGCCAGCAGCTCTGTGGGGCAAGGCTACACCTTC.

This chain joins TRBV9 and TRBJ2-7, with D uncertain. CDR1 is SGDLS, CDR2 YYNGEE, per germline. The CDR3 spans 13 residues. Trimming shortened V by 6 bases and J by 1 base, and 11 bases separated the two germline ends. This chain's CDR3 is CASTRVLSYEQYF. The CDR3 DNA sequence: TGTGCCAGCACCCGGGTCCTTTCCTACGAGCAGTACTTC.

The rearrangement uses TRBV18 and TRBJ1-2; weak D call: TRBD1 (5 bases). The CDR3 covers 13 residues. V shed 6 bases and J shed 7 bases, with 15 bases lying between them. Germline values: CDR1 KGHSH, CDR2 LQKENI. The CDR3, as DNA: TGTGCCAGCTCCCGGGCCAGGGAATTTGGCTACACCTTC. The encoded protein is CASSRAREFGYTF.

The genes are TRBV29-1 and TRBJ2-1, with 8 positions matching TRBD2. Germline CDR1 is SQVTM and CDR2 is ANQGSEA. V lost 2 bases and J lost 0; bases outside the gene matches: 6. The CDR3 is 16 amino acids. In nucleotides, the CDR3 is TGCAGCGTTGAAAAGAGAAGCGGGAGCTCCTACAATGAGCAGTTCTTC. Amino acids: CSVEKRSGSSYNEQFF.

The genes are TRBV5-1 and TRBJ2-7; 11 bases fit TRBD2. The CDR3 has 14 residues. V lost 7 bases, J lost 4 bases, and 7 bases stayed unmatched. The germline V gene has CDR1 SGHRS and CDR2 YFSETQ. The CDR3 DNA is TGCGCCAGCTCGACTAGCGGGATCGTGTACGAGCAGTACTTC. Translating gives CASSTSGIVYEQYF.

This CDR3 reads CASKLAGLTDTQYF. DNA for the CDR3: TGTGCCAGCAAGTTAGCGGGACTCACAGATACGCAGTATTTT. V gene TRBV7-9 combines with J gene TRBJ2-3; 8 nucleotides line up with TRBD2. The V segment lost 7 bases and the J segment 2 bases; nucleotides outside the gene matches: 5. Germline V lookup: CDR1 SEHNR, CDR2 FQNEAQ (reference sequence). This CDR3 contains 14 residues.

This chain connects TRBV28 to TRBJ2-3, with 14 bases identical to TRBD2. Germline trimming cut 6 bases from V and 4 bases from J; bases unmatched to any gene: 6. The CDR3 is 16 residues long. Germline V gene data show CDR1 as MDHEN and CDR2 as SYDVKM. As DNA, the CDR3 is TGTGCCAGCAGGGGGACTAGCGGGAGTGGGTCAGATACGCAGTATTTT. Translation: CASRGTSGSGSDTQYF.

This CDR3 is CASSLAEYEQYF. In nucleotides, the CDR3 is TGTGCCAGCAGCTTAGCCGAGTACGAGCAGTACTTC. The chain carries TRBV7-2 and TRBJ2-7; the D is unclear. CDR1 is SGHTA and CDR2 is FQGNSA in the germline V gene. Trimming cost V 0 bases and J 4 bases, with 4 bases left between them. The CDR3 is 12 residues long.

This clone has just a few counts. The chain uses TRBV28 and TRBJ2-7; perhaps TRBD1 as D (6 bases). CDR1 MDHEN and CDR2 SYDVKM come from the germline V gene. V was clipped by 6 bases and J by 6 bases, with 15 bases between them. The CDR3 covers 13 residues. The CDR3, as DNA: TGTGCCAGCAGACCCACTTCGGACAGCGAGCAGTACTTC. Its translation is CASRPTSDSEQYF.

This chain connects TRBV14 to TRBJ2-1, with 14 bases that match TRBD2. Trimming cost V 4 bases and J 9 bases; bases outside gene matches: 5. The CDR3 is 15 residues long. Germline CDR1 and CDR2: SGHDN and FVKESK. This chain's CDR3 is CASSPGLAGVSEQFF. The CDR3, as DNA: TGTGCCAGCAGCCCGGGACTAGCGGGAGTTTCTGAGCAGTTCTTC.

The chain recombines TRBV5-6 with TRBJ2-7, with 9 bases identical to TRBD2. The junction had 11 bases not matched to a gene; V was cut back by 2 bases and J by 5 bases. The germline V gene has CDR1 SGHDT and CDR2 YYEEEE. The CDR3 extends over 16 amino acids. The CDR3 sequence: CASSFLASGIYDEQYF. The CDR3 region has the DNA TGTGCCAGCAGCTTTTTAGCTAGCGGGATCTATGACGAGCAGTACTTC.

V usage is TRBV6-5 and J usage is TRBJ2-1; a weak D match, TRBD2 (8 bases). Trimming took 0 bases from V and 4 from J, leaving 13 bases between them. The germline V gene has CDR1 MNHEY and CDR2 SVGAGI. CDR3 length: 16 residues. The CDR3 nucleotides read TGTGCCAGCAGTTACTCCGGGAGGGGGCCGTACAATGAGCAGTTCTTC. Translated, it gives CASSYSGRGPYNEQFF.

V usage is TRBV7-9 and J usage is TRBJ1-1; 7 bases map to TRBD1. CDR1 and CDR2 from the germline V gene are SEHNR and FQNEAQ (reference sequence). The CDR3 totals 14 residues. After removal of 5 bases from V and 1 base from J, the junction contained 4 bases not matched to a gene. The CDR3 spells CASSGWDRNTEAFF. As DNA, the CDR3 is TGTGCCAGCAGCGGGTGGGACAGGAACACTGAAGCTTTCTTT. The complete variable domain, with remaining parts taken from reference TRBV7-9 and TRBJ1-1, reads DTGVSQNPRHKITKRGQNVTFRCDPISEHNRLYWYRQTLGQGPEFLTYFQNEAQLEKSRLLSDRFSAERPKGSFSTLEIQRTEQGDSAMYLCASSGWDRNTEAFFGQGTRLTVV.

The rearrangement links TRBV6-5 to TRBJ2-3; 7 bases map to TRBD2. V gave up 4 bases and J gave up 2 bases; unmatched junction bases: 6. Germline CDR1 is MNHEY and CDR2 is SVGAGI. This CDR3 has 15 residues. The CDR3 region has the DNA TGTGCCAGCAGTTTTTCAGCGGGAATCACAGATACGCAGTATTTT. It codes for CASSFSAGITDTQYF.

V is TRBV3-1 (or the pseudogene TRBV3-2) and J is TRBJ2-3, with D possibly TRBD2 on 6 matching bases. This CDR3 contains 12 residues. Looked up from germline, CDR1 is LGHDT and CDR2 is YNNKEL (reference sequence). V lost 4 bases, J lost 5 bases, and 7 bases lay in between. CDR3: CASSRSGDTQYF. The CDR3 DNA sequence: TGTGCCAGCAGCCGTAGCGGAGATACGCAGTATTTT.

The V gene is TRBV2, the J gene TRBJ2-3; 13 bases are a match to TRBD2. CDR3 length equals 16 residues. V lost 6 bases to trimming and J lost 2 bases; unmatched junction nucleotides: 5. The V gene's germline CDR1 is SNHLY and CDR2 FYNNEI. In nucleotides, the CDR3 is TGTGCCAGCAGGCCGGGACTAGCGGGGCTCACAGATACGCAGTATTTT. Translation gives CASRPGLAGLTDTQYF.

This chain joins TRBV7-8 and TRBJ2-2; D is undetermined. Between the trimmed V and J ends, which lost 0 bases and 5 bases, there was a span of 7 bases. The germline CDR1 and CDR2 sequences are SGHVS and FQNEAQ. The CDR3 consists of 14 residues. The CDR3 coding sequence is TGTGCCAGCAGCTTAGCGACTTGGACCGGGGAGCTGTTTTTT. Translating gives CASSLATWTGELFF.

The gene calls are TRBV3-1 (or the pseudogene TRBV3-2) and TRBJ2-3, with 8 bases lining up with TRBD2. The ends lost 1 base at V and 1 base at J; junction bases unmatched: 4. CDR1 is LGHDT, CDR2 YNNKEL, per germline (reference sequence). The CDR3 has 16 residues. The CDR3 coding sequence is TGTGCCAGCAGCCAAGTCGGGCGGGAGGGCACAGATACGCAGTATTTT. It yields the protein CASSQVGREGTDTQYF.